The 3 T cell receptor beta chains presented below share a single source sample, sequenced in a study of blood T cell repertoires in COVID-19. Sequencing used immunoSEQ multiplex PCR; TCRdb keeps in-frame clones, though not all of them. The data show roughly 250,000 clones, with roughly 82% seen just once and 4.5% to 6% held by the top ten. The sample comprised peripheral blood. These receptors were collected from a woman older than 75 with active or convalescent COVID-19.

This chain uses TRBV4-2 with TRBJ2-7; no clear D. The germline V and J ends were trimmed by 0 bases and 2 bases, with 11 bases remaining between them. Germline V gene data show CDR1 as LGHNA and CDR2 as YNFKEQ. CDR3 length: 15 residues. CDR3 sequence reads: CASSQENSSPYEQYF. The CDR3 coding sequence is TGTGCCAGCAGCCAAGAGAACAGTTCCCCCTACGAGCAGTACTTC.

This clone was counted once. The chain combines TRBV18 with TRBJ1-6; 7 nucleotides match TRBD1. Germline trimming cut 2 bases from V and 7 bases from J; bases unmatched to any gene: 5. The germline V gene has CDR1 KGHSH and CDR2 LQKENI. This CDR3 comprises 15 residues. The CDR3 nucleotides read TGTGCCAGCTCACCAGAGGACAGGTTGAATTCACCCCTCCACTTT. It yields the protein CASSPEDRLNSPLHF. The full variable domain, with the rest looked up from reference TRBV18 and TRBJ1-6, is NAGVMQNPRHLVRRRGQEARLRCSPMKGHSHVYWYRQLPEEGLKFMVYLQKENIIDESGMPKERFSAEFPKEGPSILRIQQVVRGDSAAYFCASSPEDRLNSPLHFGNGTRLTVT.

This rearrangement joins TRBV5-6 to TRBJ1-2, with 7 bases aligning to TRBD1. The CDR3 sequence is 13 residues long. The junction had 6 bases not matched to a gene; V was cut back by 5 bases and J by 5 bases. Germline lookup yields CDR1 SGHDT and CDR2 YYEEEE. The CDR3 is CASSAGTEYGYTF. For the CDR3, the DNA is TGTGCCAGCAGTGCCGGGACAGAGTATGGCTACACCTTC.